The T cell receptor beta chain under discussion was sequenced for a study of blood T cells in healthy people across ages. Germline-derived CDR1 and CDR2 are SQVTM and ANQGSEA. There are 13 residues in the CDR3. For the second PCR, which ran for 7 to 11 cycles, a sample-barcoded 5' primer and a J-beta primer mix were used. TCRdb independently ran MiXCR on the 5' RACE reads; one entry per CDR3 protein. The top ten hold around 13% of the sample, which has about 1.1 million distinct CDR3 sequences, approximately 38% seen once. This chain uses TRBV29-1 with TRBJ1-4, with unresolved D. The sequenced material came from blood. The receptor comes from a man aged 18 to 35 in good health. CDR3: CNASLGSNEKLFF. The CDR3 DNA sequence: TGCAACGCGTCGTTGGGGAGTAATGAAAAACTGTTTTTT.